Sequencing of this T cell receptor beta chain was carried out in a study of cytomegalovirus exposure and HLA in healthy donors. Study-wide findings and caveats: Some segments of the V type, notably TRBV6-2 and TRBV6-3, were excluded as indistinguishable. Listed as cytomegalovirus-associated were 150 to 200 TCR beta chains. Reportedly, a later analysis found an Asian-associated ancestry cluster had fewer N-insertions than the roughly 700-donor mean. TCR beta chains associated with HLA were, in a later analysis, more clonally expanded than equally common others.

Germline V gives CDR1 MGHRA, CDR2 YSYEKL. Trimming removed 1 base at V and 4 bases at J, with 14 bases between. CDR3 size: 15 residues. Worth noting for this clone: Its specificity is unknown.

A multiplex PCR was run with 60 Vbeta primers and 13 Jbeta primers. Assay used: immunoSEQ multiplex PCR; TCRdb lists only in-frame clones, some missing. The sample has approximately 82,000 clones; around two thirds are singletons. V usage is TRBV4-1 and J usage is TRBJ2-7; D not certain. The TCR comes from a woman in her 30s in good health and CMV-seropositive. Sequenced sample: PBMCs. The CDR3 loop reads CASSQGISSIYEQYF. The CDR3 DNA reads as TGCGCCAGCAGCCAAGGGATTAGCTCAATTTACGAGCAGTACTTC.